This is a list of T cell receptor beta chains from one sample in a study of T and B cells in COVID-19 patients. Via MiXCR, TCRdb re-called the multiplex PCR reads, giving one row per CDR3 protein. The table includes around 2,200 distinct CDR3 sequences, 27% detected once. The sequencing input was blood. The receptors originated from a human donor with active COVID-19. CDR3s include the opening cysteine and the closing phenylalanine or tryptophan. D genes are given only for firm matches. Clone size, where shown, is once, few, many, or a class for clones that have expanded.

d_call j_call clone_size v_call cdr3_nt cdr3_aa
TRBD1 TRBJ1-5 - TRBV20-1 TGCAGTGCCAGGGGGACAGGGGGCCGGCAGCCCCAGCATTTT CSARGTGGRQPQHF
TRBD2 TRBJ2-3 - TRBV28 TGTGCCAGCAGTTTGGTAGCGGGAACGTATACGCAGTATTTT CASSLVAGTYTQYF
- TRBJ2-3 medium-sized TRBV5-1 TGCGCCAGCAGCCAGTGGGACAGCACAGATACGCAGTATTTT CASSQWDSTDTQYF
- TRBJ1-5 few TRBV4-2 TGTGCCAGCAGCCAAGATAGGGGAGGAACCTTTGGCAATCAGCCCCAGCATTTT CASSQDRGGTFGNQPQHF
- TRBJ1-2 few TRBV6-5 TGTGCCAGCAGTTGGAAGCAAGACTATGGCTACACCTTC CASSWKQDYGYTF
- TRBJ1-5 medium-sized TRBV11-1 TGTGCCAGCGCGAAGATCCGCAATCAGCCCCAGCATTTT CASAKIRNQPQHF
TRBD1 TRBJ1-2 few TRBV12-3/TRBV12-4 TGTGCCAGCAGTTTCCGGACAGGGTCTTTGAATGGCTACACCTTC CASSFRTGSLNGYTF
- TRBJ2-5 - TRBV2 TGTGCCAGCAGTGGGCTACTAGCACAACAAGAGACCCAGTACTTC CASSGLLAQQETQYF
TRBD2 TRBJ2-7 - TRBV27 TGTGCCAGCAGTGAACTAGCGGGCTCCTACGAGCAGTACTTC CASSELAGSYEQYF
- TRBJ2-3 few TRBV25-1 TGTGCCAGCAGGGACGGGGGGCTCACAGATACGCAGTATTTT CASRDGGLTDTQYF
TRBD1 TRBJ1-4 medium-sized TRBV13 TGTGCCAGCAGCCCCCGACTAACAGGGGGCGGTGAAAAACTGTTTTTT CASSPRLTGGGEKLFF
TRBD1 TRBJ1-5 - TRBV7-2 TGTGCCAGCAGCTTAGCCGGACAGGGTAGCAATCAGCCCCAGCATTTT CASSLAGQGSNQPQHF
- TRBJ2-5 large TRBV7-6 TGTGCCAGCAGTCCGGGGGAGACCCAGTACTTC CASSPGETQYF
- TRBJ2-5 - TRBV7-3 TGTGCCAGCAGCTTAAGCCCCTCGGAGACCCAGTACTTC CASSLSPSETQYF
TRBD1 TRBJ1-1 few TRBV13 TGTGCCAGCAGCCAGGACAGGGGGAACACTGAAGCTTTCTTT CASSQDRGNTEAFF
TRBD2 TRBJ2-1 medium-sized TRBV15 TGTGCCACCAGCAGGGGGACTAGCGGGAGCTCCTACAATGAGCAGTTCTTC CATSRGTSGSSYNEQFF